What follows describes a single TCR beta chain. The sample belongs to a study of CD8+CD57+ T cells in acquired aplastic anemia. Trimming stripped 2 bases from V and 1 base from J, with 8 bases between. The CDR3 covers 13 residues. Germline values: CDR1 DFQATT, CDR2 SNEGSKA (reference sequence). An expansion of CD8+CD57+ cells by flow cytometry had been shown in patients chosen for sequencing. Using genomic DNA as the template, TCR beta VDJ and CDR3 profiling was carried out. TCRdb re-called the reads with MiXCR, one entry per CDR3 protein. The table records around 200,000 distinct CDR3 sequences, more than 55% of them present only once.

The specimen sequenced was sorted CD4+, CD8+, or CD8+CD57+ T cells (not recorded which) from PBMCs. The sequence was collected from a human donor with aplastic anemia. This rearrangement joins TRBV20-1 to TRBJ1-1; weak D call: TRBD1 (5 bases). This chain's CDR3 is CSARPGGNTEAFF. The CDR3 DNA follows: TGCAGTGCTAGACCGGGGGGGAACACTGAAGCTTTCTTT.